These 16 T cell receptor beta chains were sequenced from one sample in a study of a mutant IDH1 vaccine in newly diagnosed glioma (dated by TCRdb to about 2021). This specimen's time point label, per the study, means: week 47, end of study. A 20-mer mutant IDH1 peptide at 300 micrograms in Montanide made up each vaccine dose, which was injected subcutaneously together with topical imiquimod. These receptors have no identified antigens. The receptor library was made with the immunoSEQ multiplex PCR assay. TCRdb holds this immuneACCESS table with in-frame rearrangements only. Some clones are missing; in checked studies, unresolved V genes explain under half, and the rest has no known cause. The sample table contains about 56,000 clones; only one count was recorded for around three quarters of them. Clones ranked in the top ten supply around 5% of the sample. Sequencing used PBMCs, obtained from a glioma patient whose treatment included an IDH1 peptide vaccine. The receptor set was obtained from a man aged 50-60 years with glioma.

The CDR3 bases are TGTGCCAGCAAACCCGACATTCCTCAGCCCCAGCATTTT. The encoded protein is CASKPDIPQPQHF. This chain connects TRBV28 to TRBJ1-5; D gene uncertain. Germline-derived CDR1 and CDR2 are MDHEN and SYDVKM. Trimming shortened V by 7 bases and J by 6 bases, and 13 bases separated the two germline ends. The CDR3 is 13 residues long.

This clone was seen a single time. V gene TRBV20-1 combines with J gene TRBJ2-7; D is undetermined. CDR3 length equals 11 residues. Germline-derived CDR1 and CDR2 are DFQATT and SNEGSKA (reference sequence). V was pared by 6 bases and J by 3 bases, with 9 bases between. The CDR3 loop is CSAWTGYEQYF. The CDR3 DNA is TGCAGTGCCTGGACGGGCTACGAGCAGTACTTC.

The chain combines TRBV7-2 with TRBJ2-3; a weak D match, TRBD2 (6 bases). The CDR3 contains 15 residues. Trimming took off 0 bases at V and 2 bases at J, with 9 bases between the two ends. The germline V gene has CDR1 SGHTA and CDR2 FQGNSA. CDR3 loop: CASSLARGTTDTQYF. The DNA of the CDR3 is TGTGCCAGCAGCTTAGCGCGGGGCACCACAGATACGCAGTATTTT.

The rearrangement uses TRBV6-5 and TRBJ2-1; D may correspond to TRBD1 or TRBD2 (5 bases each). This CDR3 is built from 14 residues. Germline CDR1 and CDR2: MNHEY and SVGAGI. With 2 bases removed from V and 7 bases from J, the gap between germline ends came to 12 bases. The CDR3 DNA reads TGTGCCAGCAGTTACGAGGTTTGGGGGAATGAGCAGTTCTTC. As protein: CASSYEVWGNEQFF.

The CDR3 region is CASSSDQGVLEDNEKLFF. The CDR3 DNA reads TGTGCCAGCAGCTCTGACCAGGGGGTCCTTGAGGATAATGAAAAACTGTTTTTT. The V and J genes are TRBV7-6 and TRBJ1-4, with 7 nucleotides matching TRBD1. Germline CDR1 SGHVS, CDR2 FNYEAQ. This CDR3 is 18 amino acids long. The trim removed 4 bases at V and 4 bases at J, leaving 15 bases unmatched.

This chain uses TRBV6-1 with TRBJ1-5; D is unclear. The germline V gene encodes CDR1 MNHNS and CDR2 SASEGT. The CDR3 has 12 amino acids. V lost 3 bases to trimming and J lost 4 bases, with 4 bases between them. The CDR3 DNA is TGTGCCAGCAGTGAGTCTAATCAGCCCCAGCATTTT. Protein: CASSESNQPQHF.

CDR3 protein: CASSLAGGLPSYEQYF. In nucleotides, the CDR3 is TGTGCCAGCAGCTTAGCCGGGGGGCTGCCCTCCTACGAGCAGTACTTC. The chain recombines TRBV7-2 with TRBJ2-7; tentative D call: TRBD2 (7 bases). Trimming pared 0 bases from V and 0 bases from J, leaving 12 bases between. This CDR3 has 16 residues. CDR1 is SGHTA, CDR2 FQGNSA, per germline. Full variable domain (missing parts from reference TRBV7-2 and TRBJ2-7): GAGVSQSPSNKVTEKGKDVELRCDPISGHTALYWYRQSLGQGLEFLIYFQGNSAPDKSGLPSDRFSAERTGGSVSTLTIQRTQQEDSAVYLCASSLAGGLPSYEQYFGPGTRLTVT.

This sequence joins TRBV5-5 and TRBJ1-3; D remains ambiguous. The CDR3 runs to 14 residues. V was trimmed by 5 bases and J by 2 bases, leaving 11 bases between them. Germline-derived CDR1 and CDR2 are SGHKS and YYEKEE (reference sequence). CDR3 nucleotide sequence: TGTGCCAGCAGTTCTGCTGGGCCTGGAAACACCATATATTTT. Translated: CASSSAGPGNTIYF.

The chain joins TRBV9 to TRBJ2-1; D possibly corresponds to TRBD2 (6 bases). The V end was cut by 5 bases, the J end by 1 base, with 13 bases between. This CDR3 spans 15 amino acids. Looked up from germline, CDR1 is SGDLS and CDR2 is YYNGEE. For the CDR3, the DNA is TGTGCCAGCAGTATAGCGGCGACATCCTACAATGAGCAGTTCTTC. Amino acids: CASSIAATSYNEQFF.

Written as DNA, the CDR3 is TGTGCCAGCAGCGTATCTGGCACGAATTCACCCCTCCACTTT. This translates into CASSVSGTNSPLHF. The chain has TRBV9 and TRBJ1-6; no clear D gene. CDR3 size: 14 residues. Germline lookup yields CDR1 SGDLS and CDR2 YYNGEE. With 1 base removed from V and 7 bases from J, the gap between germline ends came to 9 bases.

This clone was detected a few times. The chain carries TRBV7-6 and TRBJ1-1; D remains ambiguous. V lost 3 bases, J lost 4 bases, and 12 bases lay in between. Germline-derived CDR1 and CDR2 are SGHVS and FNYEAQ. This CDR3 is 14 amino acids long. This chain's CDR3 is CASSFEKGATEAFF. Here the CDR3 DNA reads TGTGCCAGCAGCTTCGAGAAGGGCGCCACTGAAGCTTTCTTT. Together with reference TRBV7-6 and TRBJ1-1, the CDR3 gives the full variable domain: GAGVSQSPRYKVTKRGQDVALRCDPISGHVSLYWYRQALGQGPEFLTYFNYEAQQDKSGLPNDRFSAERPEGSISTLTIQRTEQRDSAMYRCASSFEKGATEAFFGQGTRLTVV.

This clone was observed a handful of times. This sequence joins TRBV10-3 and TRBJ2-7; 9 bases agree with TRBD1. CDR3 size: 17 residues. V was pared by 3 bases and J by 1 base, with 10 bases of the junction left unmatched. Germline V gives CDR1 ENHRY, CDR2 SYGVKD. The DNA for the CDR3 is TGTGCCATCAGTGACGGGACAGGGAGTGGTCCGTCCTACGAGCAGTACTTC. Protein: CAISDGTGSGPSYEQYF.

The J gene is TRBJ2-1, the V gene TRBV10-3; 7 bases match TRBD2. The CDR3 length is 16 residues. Trimming cost V 2 bases and J 4 bases; bases outside gene matches: 8. Germline V gene lookup returns CDR1 ENHRY and CDR2 SYGVKD. This chain's CDR3 is CAISEGFGTKYNEQFF. Here the CDR3 DNA reads TGTGCCATCAGTGAGGGGTTCGGGACTAAGTACAATGAGCAGTTCTTC.

This clone has just a few counts. The CDR3 sequence: CASSVDQGSTDTQYF. The CDR3 nucleotides read TGTGCCAGCAGCGTAGACCAGGGGAGCACAGATACGCAGTATTTT. V and J are TRBV9 and TRBJ2-3; weak D call: TRBD1 (6 bases). The CDR3 is made up of 15 amino acids. The V and J ends lost 0 bases and 0 bases respectively, with 8 bases between them. CDR1 and CDR2 from the germline V gene are SGDLS and YYNGEE.

The J gene is TRBJ1-6, the V gene TRBV27; D uncertain. The CDR3 consists of 15 residues. Germline loops: CDR1 MNHEY, CDR2 SMNVEV (reference sequence). With 6 bases removed from V and 8 bases from J, the gap between germline ends came to 17 bases. The CDR3 region is CASRTRADSDSPLHF. The CDR3 DNA sequence: TGTGCCAGCAGGACACGGGCCGATTCTGATTCACCCCTCCACTTT.

This rearrangement joins TRBV6-1 to TRBJ2-7; 11 nucleotides match TRBD2. Germline CDR1 reads MNHNS; CDR2 reads SASEGT. There are 18 residues in the CDR3. V was pared by 2 bases and J by 1 base, with 10 bases of the junction left unmatched. The CDR3 protein is CASSERASGGSSSYEQYF. CDR3 nucleotide sequence: TGTGCCAGCAGTGAAAGGGCTAGCGGGGGGTCTTCGTCCTACGAGCAGTACTTC.